The 9 T cell receptor beta chains reported below all come from one sample, sequenced in a study of blood T cell repertoires in COVID-19. The data were produced by immunoSEQ multiplex PCR, yet TCRdb's version contains in-frame clones alone and is incomplete. Seen here are about 46,000 clones, approximately 80% observed once, and the top ten hold 8.8%. The sample consisted of peripheral blood. Receptor source: a man aged 55 to 70 with acute or convalescent COVID-19.

The rearrangement joins TRBV6-6 to TRBJ2-1; TRBD2 might be the D (6 bases). The CDR3 length is 12 residues. The germline V gene encodes CDR1 MNHNY and CDR2 SVGAGI (reference sequence). The germline V and J ends were trimmed by 6 bases and 9 bases, with 12 bases remaining between them. The CDR3: CASSPGRGEQFF. The CDR3 DNA follows: TGTGCCAGCAGCCCAGGGCGGGGTGAGCAGTTCTTC.

The chain recombines TRBV27 with TRBJ1-5, with D perhaps TRBD1 (5 bases). The length of the CDR3 is 13 residues. V was shortened by 8 bases and J by 6 bases, with 14 bases between the two germline ends. Germline V gives CDR1 MNHEY, CDR2 SMNVEV (reference sequence). The CDR3 loop is CASGLKGRQPQHF. The CDR3, as DNA: TGTGCCAGCGGCTTAAAGGGGCGTCAGCCCCAGCATTTT.

The chain recombines TRBV10-3 with TRBJ2-5, with 10 nucleotides matching TRBD1. J lost 5 bases, V lost 8 bases, and 11 bases had no gene match. Germline values: CDR1 ENHRY, CDR2 SYGVKD. The CDR3 contains 15 residues. CDR3 loop: CAIAETPGQGETQYF. In DNA form, the CDR3 reads TGTGCCATCGCAGAAACTCCGGGACAGGGGGAGACCCAGTACTTC.

The rearrangement links TRBV18 to TRBJ2-2, with 7 bases lining up with TRBD1. The germline V gene encodes CDR1 KGHSH and CDR2 LQKENI. V was pared by 3 bases and J by 3 bases, with 7 bases of the junction left unmatched. This CDR3 contains 16 residues. The CDR3: CASSPSGQGDTGELFF. As DNA, the CDR3 is TGTGCCAGCTCACCTTCAGGGCAGGGGGACACCGGGGAGCTGTTTTTT.

The chain has TRBV6-2 or TRBV6-3 and TRBJ1-2; weak D call: TRBD1 (6 bases). Trimming stripped 5 bases from V and 7 bases from J, with 20 bases between. From germline, CDR1 is MNHEY and CDR2 SVGEGT. The CDR3 consists of 15 residues. The CDR3 is CASSVISTGNRGYTF. CDR3 nucleotides: TGTGCCAGCAGTGTCATCAGTACAGGGAATCGTGGCTACACCTTC.

The chain joins TRBV3-1 (or the pseudogene TRBV3-2) to TRBJ1-4; tentatively, D is TRBD1 (6 bases). Germline assignment: CDR1 LGHDT and CDR2 YNNKEL (reference sequence). This CDR3 contains 14 residues. V was pared by 2 bases and J by 7 bases, with 11 bases between. The CDR3 spells CASSQPTGTEKLFF. The DNA for the CDR3 is TGTGCCAGCAGCCAACCTACAGGGACTGAAAAACTGTTTTTT.

This chain uses TRBV19 with TRBJ1-6; TRBD1 is a possible D gene (5 bases). The CDR3 runs to 16 residues. V was pared by 3 bases and J by 7 bases, with 16 bases between. CDR1 is LNHDA and CDR2 is SQIVND in the germline V gene (reference sequence). The DNA of the CDR3 is TGTGCCAGTAGTATGACGGGCGGGGGTGCGAATTCACCCCTCCACTTT. Protein sequence: CASSMTGGGANSPLHF.

The V call is TRBV5-1, the J call TRBJ1-1; D remains unclear. V shed 0 bases and J shed 3 bases, with 6 bases lying between them. The CDR3 runs 13 residues. Germline CDR1 and CDR2: SGHRS and YFSETQ. The CDR3 nucleotides are TGCGCCAGCAGCTTGGCTGGCTACACTGAAGCTTTCTTT. This sequence encodes CASSLAGYTEAFF.

The chain combines TRBV9 with TRBJ2-1; possibly TRBD2 for D (7 bases). Trimming stripped 0 bases from V and 3 bases from J, with 10 bases between. The CDR3 totals 15 residues. Per germline, CDR1 SGDLS and CDR2 YYNGEE. CDR3 nucleotide sequence: TGTGCCAGCAGCGTAGGGGAGGGGGGCTACAATGAGCAGTTCTTC. Encoded protein: CASSVGEGGYNEQFF.